The 32 T cell receptor beta chains in this list originate from one sample, sequenced in a study of response to subunit inactivated influenza vaccine. Using its own MiXCR run on the RT-PCR reads, TCRdb lists one record per CDR3 protein. Of some 640,000 distinct CDR3 sequences listed, more than 11% are singletons. The sample was PBMCs from blood, taken less than 15 days before vaccination. The source of these receptors is a man aged 50 to 59 who received an inactivated influenza vaccine.

J is TRBJ2-2 and V is TRBV10-1, with 7 positions matching TRBD2. Unmatched junction bases numbered 5, after V lost 3 bases and J lost 1 base. The CDR3 runs to 16 residues. Looked up from germline, CDR1 is WNHNN and CDR2 is SYGVQD (reference sequence). CDR3 loop: CASSDWTRGNTGELFF. CDR3 nucleotide sequence: TGCGCCAGCAGTGACTGGACTAGAGGGAACACCGGGGAGCTGTTTTTT.

There are many counts of this clonotype. The chain uses TRBV5-1 and TRBJ2-3; D not certain. This CDR3 spans 14 amino acids. Trimming removed 5 bases from V and 0 bases from J, with 10 bases in between. CDR1 SGHRS and CDR2 YFSETQ come from the germline V gene. The CDR3 bases are TGCGCCAGCAGGATTCAGACTAGCACAGATACGCAGTATTTT. Its translation is CASRIQTSTDTQYF.

This clonotype was counted between two and nine times. This rearrangement joins TRBV24-1 to TRBJ2-5; D is unclear. The V gene's germline CDR1 is KGHDR and CDR2 SFDVKD. This CDR3 has 11 amino acids. V lost 3 bases and J lost 5, with 3 bases in between. In DNA form, the CDR3 reads TGTGCCACCAGTGATGGTGAGACCCAGTACTTC. This encodes CATSDGETQYF.

This clonotype was counted a few times. The CDR3, as DNA: TGTGCCAGCAGTGAAGGGAGGACCACACGGGTAGCTTTCTTT. It translates to CASSEGRTTRVAFF. The chain couples TRBV6-1 to TRBJ1-1; D is unclear. CDR1 and CDR2 (germline): MNHNS, SASEGT. This CDR3 has 14 amino acids. Trimming pared 1 base from V and 10 bases from J, leaving 16 bases between.

In this sample, this clonotype turned up a few times. The chain has TRBV20-1 and TRBJ2-3; maybe TRBD2 (5 bases). This CDR3 is 16 amino acids long. Trimming cost V 0 bases and J 6 bases, with 19 bases left between them. Germline CDR1 and CDR2: DFQATT and SNEGSKA (reference sequence). CDR3 sequence (DNA): TGCAGTGCTAGAGATCCTCCCGTCCGGGGTGTGGATACGCAGTATTTT. It specifies CSARDPPVRGVDTQYF.

Only a few counts were recorded for this clonotype. V gene TRBV29-1 combines with J gene TRBJ2-5; D is perhaps TRBD2 (5 bases). CDR1 is SQVTM and CDR2 is ANQGSEA in the germline V gene. Trimming took off 0 bases at V and 2 bases at J, with 16 bases between the two ends. The CDR3 length is 16 residues. This CDR3 is CSVEDLAGYSQETQYF. CDR3 DNA: TGCAGCGTTGAAGATCTAGCAGGTTACAGTCAAGAGACCCAGTACTTC.

There are many counts of this clonotype. The J gene is TRBJ1-1, the V gene TRBV12-3 or TRBV12-4; D may be TRBD1 (5 bases). Trimming shortened V by 1 base and J by 7 bases, and 10 bases separated the two germline ends. This CDR3 contains 13 residues. CDR3: CASSLGGVIEAFF. Written as DNA, the CDR3 is TGTGCCAGCAGTTTAGGAGGGGTGATTGAAGCTTTCTTT.

This clonotype turned up a few times. The chain uses TRBV12-3 or TRBV12-4 and TRBJ2-2, with 10 nucleotides matching TRBD1. V lost 7 bases to trimming and J lost 4 bases; unmatched junction nucleotides: 6. The CDR3 loop spans 15 amino acids. In DNA form, the CDR3 reads TGTGCCAGCACCACCCGGACAGGGGGCACCGGGGAGCTGTTTTTT. Translating it yields CASTTRTGGTGELFF.

A few counts support this clonotype. The chain couples TRBV6-2 or TRBV6-3 to TRBJ2-3; 14 nucleotides match TRBD2. The CDR3 is made up of 18 amino acids. V shed 2 bases, J shed 5 bases, and the junction held 9 bases outside the gene matches. Germline V lookup: CDR1 MNHEY, CDR2 SVGEGT. The CDR3 DNA is TGTGCCAGCAGTTACCCCTTAGCAGGGACTAGCGGGGGAGATACGCAGTATTTT. This translates into CASSYPLAGTSGGDTQYF.

This clonotype was counted many times. This chain connects TRBV12-3 or TRBV12-4 to TRBJ2-7; D gene uncertain. The CDR3 runs 12 residues. Trimming took 3 bases from V and 3 from J, leaving 6 bases between them. CDR3 DNA sequence: TGTGCCAGCAGTTTCGGATACTACGAGCAGTACTTC. Translation: CASSFGYYEQYF.

The V call is TRBV5-1, the J call TRBJ1-5, with 9 bases that match TRBD1. Trimming took 4 bases from V and 3 from J; bases not matched to a gene: 5. CDR3 size: 15 residues. Germline assignment: CDR1 SGHRS and CDR2 YFSETQ. The CDR3 loop reads CASSHGTGNNQPQHF. CDR3 DNA sequence: TGCGCCAGCAGCCACGGGACAGGGAACAATCAGCCCCAGCATTTT.

The rearrangement uses TRBV11-2 and TRBJ2-1; D is undetermined. V was pared by 5 bases and J by 0 bases, with 29 bases between. This CDR3 is built from 21 residues. Germline V gene sequence: CDR1 SGHAT, CDR2 FQNNGV. For the CDR3, the DNA is TGTGCCAGCAGCCCCACCCCGGCCGGTGGCAGCTTTCCGAGCTCCTACAATGAGCAGTTCTTC. Encoded protein: CASSPTPAGGSFPSSYNEQFF.

The chain is built from TRBV27 and TRBJ2-7, with 12 positions matching TRBD2. Unmatched junction bases numbered 8, after V lost 1 base and J lost 7 bases. This CDR3 is 16 amino acids long. Germline V gene data show CDR1 as MNHEY and CDR2 as SMNVEV (reference sequence). CDR3 loop: CASSLFPSGRAFEQYF. The CDR3 DNA reads as TGTGCCAGCAGTTTATTCCCTAGCGGGAGGGCCTTTGAGCAGTACTTC.

The sample holds a few counts of this clonotype. This chain connects TRBV11-1 to TRBJ2-7, with D perhaps given as TRBD1 or TRBD2 (6 bases each). CDR1 is SGHAT, CDR2 FQDESV, per germline (reference sequence). V was trimmed by 5 bases and J by 2 bases, leaving 25 bases between them. The CDR3 has 18 residues. The CDR3 bases are TGTGCCAGCAGCCAAACCCGGGGGCAGGTAGTAGGGGCCTACGAGCAGTACTTC. It specifies CASSQTRGQVVGAYEQYF.

This clonotype was seen a handful of times. The chain joins TRBV10-3 to TRBJ2-1; 12 nucleotides agree with TRBD2. Trimming at V came to 4 bases and at J to 2 bases, leaving 6 bases not matched to a gene. The CDR3 runs 17 residues. Per germline, CDR1 ENHRY and CDR2 SYGVKD. CDR3 in amino acids: CAISGLGLAGPYNEQFF. Here the CDR3 DNA reads TGTGCCATCAGTGGGTTAGGACTAGCGGGGCCCTACAATGAGCAGTTCTTC.

The J gene is TRBJ2-1, the V gene TRBV27; 12 nucleotides agree with TRBD2. Germline CDR1 MNHEY, CDR2 SMNVEV (reference sequence). This CDR3 spans 15 amino acids. V was clipped by 3 bases and J by 4 bases; unmatched bases: 1. The CDR3 here is CASSFTSGRYNEQFF. CDR3 nucleotide sequence: TGTGCCAGCAGTTTTACTAGCGGGAGGTACAATGAGCAGTTCTTC.

This chain connects TRBV6-5 to TRBJ2-6, with 7 bases lining up with TRBD1. This CDR3 region has 19 residues. CDR1 is MNHEY, CDR2 SVGAGI, per germline. V dropped 0 bases and J dropped 0; count of bases not matched to a gene: 8. The CDR3 DNA reads as TGTGCCAGCAGTTACTCGATCCCTCGGGACAGCTCTGGGGCCAACGTCCTGACTTTC. It is translated as CASSYSIPRDSSGANVLTF.

A few counts support this clonotype. The rearrangement joins TRBV4-1 to TRBJ2-3; tentatively, D is TRBD1 or TRBD2 (6 bases each). This CDR3 comprises 15 residues. V lost 1 base and J 4 bases, leaving 12 bases between the germline ends. Germline V lookup: CDR1 MGHRA, CDR2 YSYEKL. CDR3 loop: CASSQGGGRADTQYF. Here the CDR3 DNA reads TGCGCCAGCAGCCAAGGTGGGGGGCGCGCAGATACGCAGTATTTT.

Regarding this clonotype: A read error may be the cause here, since a much bigger clone is one base away. This chain uses TRBV27 with TRBJ1-5, with 7 bases matching TRBD1. The CDR3 runs 14 residues. V lost 6 bases and J lost 4; bases outside the gene matches: 6. Looked up from germline, CDR1 is MNHEY and CDR2 is SMNVEV (reference sequence). This CDR3 is CASRRTRGNQPQHF. The DNA for the CDR3 is TGTGCCAGCAGACGGACCAGGGGGAATCAGCCCCAGCATTTT.

This clonotype was observed many times. The chain is built from TRBV28 and TRBJ2-7, with a possible D match to TRBD2 (6 bases). The CDR3 consists of 20 residues. V was cut by 6 bases and J by 1 base, with 31 bases left in between. CDR1 is MDHEN, CDR2 SYDVKM, per germline. The CDR3, as DNA: TGTGCCAGCAGACGTAGGCATTCGCGGGGCAGGCTTTCTCTTTCCTACGAGCAGTACTTC. Amino acid sequence: CASRRRHSRGRLSLSYEQYF.

This sequence joins TRBV12-3 or TRBV12-4 and TRBJ1-5; 10 bases agree with TRBD1. V lost 5 bases to trimming and J lost 7 bases; unmatched junction nucleotides: 11. The CDR3 contains 16 residues. The CDR3 region is CASSPRQGAKMQPQHF. The CDR3 DNA sequence: TGTGCCAGCAGTCCCAGACAGGGGGCGAAGATGCAGCCCCAGCATTTT.

The sample holds a few counts of this clonotype. The DNA of the CDR3 is TGCGCCAGCAGCCAAGATCTGTGGGCTGGGGATACGCAGTATTTT. Its protein is CASSQDLWAGDTQYF. The chain couples TRBV4-3 to TRBJ2-3; D is uncertain. Looked up from germline, CDR1 is LGHNA and CDR2 is YSLEER. The CDR3 extends over 15 amino acids. The ends were cut back, 0 bases at V and 6 bases at J, with 13 bases in the middle.

This clonotype was counted only a few times. The chain is built from TRBV5-1 and TRBJ2-5, with 8 bases that match TRBD2. Losses at the gene ends were 0 bases for V and 4 bases for J; bases not matched to a gene: 8. This CDR3 has 16 residues. The germline gives CDR1 SGHRS, CDR2 YFSETQ. As DNA, the CDR3 is TGCGCCAGCAGCTTGGCTTCGGGGGGGGCCGCAGAGACCCAGTACTTC. Encoded protein: CASSLASGGAAETQYF.

The chain couples TRBV18 to TRBJ2-7; no clear D. The CDR3 contains 16 residues. Between the trimmed V and J ends, which lost 4 bases and 2 bases, there was a span of 18 bases. The germline gives CDR1 KGHSH, CDR2 LQKENI. The CDR3 spells CASSLFGPESPYEQYF. Written as DNA, the CDR3 is TGTGCCAGCTCACTTTTCGGACCGGAATCTCCCTACGAGCAGTACTTC.

This clonotype was detected a few times. The chain carries TRBV4-2 and TRBJ1-3; no reliable D call. The CDR3 is 16 residues long. Trimming took off 0 bases at V and 1 base at J, with 10 bases between the two ends. Germline V gives CDR1 LGHNA, CDR2 YNFKEQ. CDR3 sequence reads: CASSQDEMVSGNTIYF. The CDR3, as DNA: TGTGCCAGCAGCCAAGACGAGATGGTGTCTGGAAACACCATATATTTT.

There are a few counts of this clonotype. Here the CDR3 reads CASSFARDSLYEQYF. The CDR3 region has the DNA TGTGCCAGCAGTTTCGCCCGGGACAGCCTTTACGAGCAGTACTTC. The V gene is TRBV12-3 or TRBV12-4, the J gene TRBJ2-7; 7 nucleotides align to TRBD1. CDR3 length: 15 amino acids. The ends lost 3 bases at V and 4 bases at J; junction bases unmatched: 9.

This clonotype showed up just once. The chain combines TRBV5-1 with TRBJ2-1, with 9 bases aligning to TRBD1. The V gene's germline CDR1 is SGHRS and CDR2 YFSETQ. This CDR3 contains 19 residues. V shed 6 bases, J shed 1 base, and the junction held 17 bases outside the gene matches. DNA of the CDR3: TGCGCCAGCAAGCTTGCGGGACAGGGAGCAGGGCGGTCCTACAATGAGCAGTTCTTC. It yields the protein CASKLAGQGAGRSYNEQFF.

This clonotype was counted only a few times. This chain uses TRBV20-1 with TRBJ2-1, with a weak D call TRBD1 (6 bases). The CDR3 consists of 13 residues. Germline loops: CDR1 DFQATT, CDR2 SNEGSKA (reference sequence). With 4 bases removed from V and 12 bases from J, the gap between germline ends came to 19 bases. CDR3 DNA sequence: TGCAGTGCTAAAAAGCAGGGACACCCCTGGCAGTTCTTC. This codes for CSAKKQGHPWQFF.

This clonotype has more than one count but fewer than ten. CDR3 sequence: CASSQAIVPQYF. The DNA for the CDR3 is TGTGCCAGCAGCCAAGCAATAGTACCGCAGTATTTT. The rearrangement joins TRBV3-1 to TRBJ2-3; no clear D. The CDR3 sequence is 12 residues long. V was shortened by 1 base and J by 10 bases, with 9 bases between the two germline ends. Germline V gene data show CDR1 as LGHDT and CDR2 as YNNKEL (reference sequence).

The sample holds many counts of this clonotype. V and J are TRBV29-1 and TRBJ2-2, with 12 bases matching TRBD2. The junction had 4 bases not matched to a gene; V was cut back by 4 bases and J by 1 base. Germline V lookup: CDR1 SQVTM, CDR2 ANQGSEA. The CDR3 has 16 residues. CDR3 region: CSVVLAGGKNTGELFF. CDR3 DNA: TGCAGCGTTGTGCTAGCGGGAGGGAAGAACACCGGGGAGCTGTTTTTT.

This clonotype showed up just a few times. The rearrangement joins TRBV9 to TRBJ2-7; D possibly corresponds to TRBD1 (6 bases). This CDR3 comprises 16 residues. V was cut by 3 bases and J by 3 bases, with 19 bases left in between. CDR1 and CDR2 from the germline V gene are SGDLS and YYNGEE. The CDR3 here is CASSERGGVGLYEQYF. For the CDR3, the DNA is TGTGCCAGCAGCGAGAGAGGGGGAGTCGGCCTCTACGAGCAGTACTTC.

This chain joins TRBV19 and TRBJ1-1; 8 nucleotides match TRBD1. In germline, CDR1 is LNHDA, CDR2 SQIVND (reference sequence). The CDR3 contains 15 residues. Trimming at V came to 7 bases and at J to 2 bases, leaving 9 bases not matched to a gene. Here the CDR3 DNA reads TGTGCCAGTACCAGAGGGGACAGGACTAACACTGAAGCTTTCTTT. Translating it yields CASTRGDRTNTEAFF.